Presented here are 2 T cell receptor beta chains from one specimen sequenced in a study of Graves' ophthalmopathy and Graves' hyperthyroidism. From RNA, the CDR3 regions of TCR beta chains were amplified and sequenced. The library came from an HTBI-primed first-round RT-PCR and a second-round multiplex PCR. TCRdb ran MiXCR on the multiplex PCR reads and lists one entry per CDR3 protein. The sample holds about 620,000 distinct CDR3 sequences; about 24% are singletons and the top ten take around 6.9%. Sequencing was done on a sample of peripheral blood. These receptors originate from a woman aged 18-30 years with stable Graves' hyperthyroidism. Some clones in this sample may be carry-over from other donors' samples.

This clonotype was detected many times. The J gene is TRBJ1-1, the V gene TRBV6-1; weak D call: TRBD1 (5 bases). The germline V gene has CDR1 MNHNS and CDR2 SASEGT. The CDR3 is 15 amino acids. V was shortened by 4 bases and J by 1 base, with 13 bases between the two germline ends. The CDR3: CASSAPGRKNTEAFF. DNA for the CDR3: TGTGCCAGCAGTGCCCCGGGACGAAAGAACACTGAAGCTTTCTTT.

In this sample, this clonotype turned up a few times. The junction and the germline gene differ at one end; a read error may be behind it. The rearrangement links TRBV7-6 to TRBJ2-7, with 8 bases lining up with TRBD1. This CDR3 has 13 residues. Germline assignment: CDR1 SGHVS and CDR2 FNYEAQ. The CDR3 loop reads CASSLTGVDERYF. Here the CDR3 DNA reads TGTGCCAGCAGCTTGACAGGGGTTGACGAGCGGTACTTC.